The 31 T cell receptor beta chains below come from one sample, sequenced in a study of OX40 agonist ivuxolimab in advanced cancers. Method: immunoSEQ multiplex PCR; TCRdb's copy keeps in-frame clones and lacks some. The data contain approximately 28,000 clones, around 87% of them singletons. This material consisted of CD4+ or CD8+ T cells sorted from blood, taken in a trial of the OX40 agonist ivuxolimab. These receptors were obtained from an adult with an advanced solid tumor such as melanoma, head and neck, liver or kidney cancer.

The chain links TRBV19 to TRBJ1-5, with D hard to call. V lost 4 bases to trimming and J lost 1 base, with 17 bases between them. The CDR3 runs to 17 residues. CDR1 LNHDA and CDR2 SQIVND come from the germline V gene (reference sequence). The CDR3 sequence: CASSRQILMGSNQPQHF. The CDR3 nucleotides are TGTGCCAGTAGTAGGCAGATTCTTATGGGCAGCAATCAGCCCCAGCATTTT.

The V and J genes are TRBV11-2 and TRBJ2-5; D not certain. The CDR3 totals 11 residues. Germline V gene lookup returns CDR1 SGHAT and CDR2 FQNNGV. Trimming shortened V by 5 bases and J by 4 bases, and 5 bases separated the two germline ends. CDR3 in amino acids: CASSVAETQYF. The CDR3 DNA is TGTGCCAGCAGCGTAGCAGAGACCCAGTACTTC.

V usage is TRBV27 and J usage is TRBJ1-1; D call uncertain. Germline V gene sequence: CDR1 MNHEY, CDR2 SMNVEV (reference sequence). This CDR3 comprises 13 residues. Between the trimmed V and J ends, which lost 5 bases and 1 base, there was a span of 8 bases. DNA for the CDR3: TGTGCCAGCAGTCTTTCAAGGAACACTGAAGCTTTCTTT. Its protein product is CASSLSRNTEAFF.

The J gene is TRBJ1-5, the V gene TRBV29-1, with 8 bases matching TRBD1. V shed 0 bases, J shed 2 bases, and the junction held 6 bases outside the gene matches. The V gene's germline CDR1 is SQVTM and CDR2 ANQGSEA. The CDR3 runs to 16 residues. The CDR3 region has the DNA TGCAGCGTTGAAGAAGTAGGACAGGGCGGCAATCAGCCCCAGCATTTT. Encoded protein: CSVEEVGQGGNQPQHF.

This rearrangement joins TRBV5-5 to TRBJ2-7; 10 bases are shared with TRBD2. Trimming took 4 bases from V and 0 from J; bases not matched to a gene: 4. This CDR3 has 15 amino acids. CDR1 is SGHKS, CDR2 YYEKEE, per germline (reference sequence). Here the CDR3 DNA reads TGTGCCAGCAGCCGACTAGCGGGTCGCTCCTACGAGCAGTACTTC. This gives the protein CASSRLAGRSYEQYF.

This chain links TRBV28 with TRBJ2-5; no clear D. This CDR3 is built from 16 residues. The germline gives CDR1 MDHEN, CDR2 SYDVKM. Trimming removed 5 bases from V and 5 bases from J, with 21 bases in between. The CDR3 DNA sequence: TGTGCCAGCAGTCCCCTGTCGACACCTAGAGAGGAGACCCAGTACTTC. This gives the protein CASSPLSTPREETQYF.

This clone was seen more than once but under ten times. The chain recombines TRBV7-9 with TRBJ2-6, with a weak D call TRBD1 (5 bases). Germline V gene data show CDR1 as SEHNR and CDR2 as FQNEAQ (reference sequence). The ends were cut back, 2 bases at V and 0 bases at J, with 11 bases in the middle. The CDR3 spans 17 residues. DNA of the CDR3: TGTGCCAGCAGCTTACGCAGGGCGTTCTCTGGGGCCAACGTCCTGACTTTC. Protein: CASSLRRAFSGANVLTF. Drawing the rest from reference TRBV7-9 and TRBJ2-6, the complete variable domain is DTGVSQNPRHKITKRGQNVTFRCDPISEHNRLYWYRQTLGQGPEFLTYFQNEAQLEKSRLLSDRFSAERPKGSFSTLEIQRTEQGDSAMYLCASSLRRAFSGANVLTFGAGSRLTVL.

Here the CDR3 DNA reads TGTGCCAGTAGTAACCCTGGGGCAGATACGCAGTATTTT. It translates to CASSNPGADTQYF. The genes are TRBV19 and TRBJ2-3; D gene ambiguous. CDR1 and CDR2 from the germline V gene are LNHDA and SQIVND (reference sequence). The CDR3 runs 13 residues. The ends were cut back, 4 bases at V and 4 bases at J, with 9 bases in the middle.

The chain recombines TRBV11-2 with TRBJ2-1; D assignment may be TRBD1 or TRBD2 (5 bases each). The germline gives CDR1 SGHAT, CDR2 FQNNGV. The CDR3 is made up of 19 amino acids. V was shortened by 0 bases and J by 0 bases, with 18 bases between the two germline ends. CDR3 protein: CASSLDGLAGDSSYNEQFF. The DNA for the CDR3 is TGTGCCAGCAGCTTAGATGGGCTAGCTGGCGACAGCTCCTACAATGAGCAGTTCTTC.

The chain recombines TRBV5-1 with TRBJ1-4; D remains unclear. Germline lookup yields CDR1 SGHRS and CDR2 YFSETQ. The CDR3 runs to 14 residues. V was trimmed by 4 bases and J by 1 base, leaving 8 bases between them. The DNA for the CDR3 is TGCGCCAGCAGCATAGGAGAAACTAATGAAAAACTGTTTTTT. Amino acids: CASSIGETNEKLFF. The variable domain in full, with the rest retrieved from reference TRBV5-1 and TRBJ1-4, is KAGVTQTPRYLIKTRGQQVTLSCSPISGHRSVSWYQQTPGQGLQFLFEYFSETQRNKGNFPGRFSGRQFSNSRSEMNVSTLELGDSALYLCASSIGETNEKLFFGSGTQLSVL.

V usage is TRBV11-1 and J usage is TRBJ2-7; D gene ambiguous. The CDR3 covers 14 residues. Trimming pared 1 base from V and 2 bases from J, leaving 9 bases between. Germline CDR1 reads SGHAT; CDR2 reads FQDESV (reference sequence). CDR3 residues: CASSLGASTYEQYF. For the CDR3, the DNA is TGTGCCAGCAGCTTAGGGGCATCGACCTACGAGCAGTACTTC.

The sample holds one count of this clone. This chain joins TRBV7-2 and TRBJ2-7; the match to TRBD2 covers 8 bases. V dropped 1 base and J dropped 4; count of bases not matched to a gene: 6. The CDR3 extends over 15 amino acids. CDR1 is SGHTA, CDR2 FQGNSA, per germline. In DNA form, the CDR3 reads TGTGCCAGCAGCTTAGATAGCGGGAAGGGGTACGAGCAGTACTTC. Protein product: CASSLDSGKGYEQYF.

This clone appeared a single time. The rearrangement joins TRBV19 to TRBJ2-5; D not certain. CDR3 length: 13 amino acids. The V end was cut by 8 bases, the J end by 1 base, with 11 bases between. Germline CDR1 LNHDA, CDR2 SQIVND (reference sequence). The CDR3, as DNA: TGTGCCAGTGCCAAGGCATTCCAAGAGACCCAGTACTTC. This codes for CASAKAFQETQYF.

The chain links TRBV7-9 to TRBJ1-2; 7 bases are shared with TRBD1. V lost 3 bases and J lost 6; bases outside the gene matches: 13. The CDR3 spans 16 residues. The germline CDR1 and CDR2 sequences are SEHNR and FQNEAQ (reference sequence). DNA of the CDR3: TGTGCCAGCAGCTTGCTCACCTCGGGACAGCAAAATGGCTACACCTTC. It translates to CASSLLTSGQQNGYTF.

The gene calls are TRBV4-2 and TRBJ2-2; TRBD1 aligns across 10 bases. The V segment lost 5 bases and the J segment 4 bases; nucleotides outside the gene matches: 4. This CDR3 contains 15 residues. Germline values: CDR1 LGHNA, CDR2 YNFKEQ. The CDR3 bases are TGTGCCAGCAGCTTGGGACAGGGGACCACCGGGGAGCTGTTTTTT. It codes for CASSLGQGTTGELFF.

The chain recombines TRBV2 with TRBJ1-5, with D possibly matching TRBD1 (5 bases). The V end was cut by 7 bases, the J end by 1 base, with 14 bases between. This CDR3 contains 15 residues. Germline-derived CDR1 and CDR2 are SNHLY and FYNNEI. The DNA for the CDR3 is TGTGCCAGCACCTGGGGTAAGGGGAGCAATCAGCCCCAGCATTTT. Residues: CASTWGKGSNQPQHF.

The chain couples TRBV5-1 to TRBJ2-7; D ambiguous. V lost 4 bases to trimming and J lost 7 bases, with 12 bases between them. The CDR3 has 12 amino acids. CDR1 is SGHRS, CDR2 YFSETQ, per germline. CDR3 sequence reads: CASSPGSFEQYF. The CDR3 nucleotides read TGCGCCAGCAGCCCCGGGTCCTTTGAGCAGTACTTC.

The rearrangement links TRBV5-1 to TRBJ1-5, with D tentatively TRBD1 (6 bases). The CDR3 has 15 residues. Trimming removed 0 bases from V and 4 bases from J, with 11 bases in between. The germline gives CDR1 SGHRS, CDR2 YFSETQ. This CDR3 is CASSLDGGQNQPQHF. CDR3 DNA sequence: TGCGCCAGCAGCTTGGACGGGGGGCAAAATCAGCCCCAGCATTTT.

The chain is built from TRBV10-3 and TRBJ2-1; 13 nucleotides line up with TRBD2. CDR1 and CDR2 from the germline V gene are ENHRY and SYGVKD. This CDR3 is built from 18 residues. V trimming: 0 bases; J trimming: 6 bases; junction bases outside the gene matches: 8. The CDR3 is CAISESGWTSGRRNEQFF. The DNA of the CDR3 is TGTGCCATCAGTGAGTCGGGGTGGACTAGCGGGAGACGCAATGAGCAGTTCTTC.

The chain recombines TRBV28 with TRBJ1-2; D unresolved. V shed 7 bases and J shed 1 base, with 19 bases lying between them. This CDR3 spans 16 amino acids. Per germline, CDR1 MDHEN and CDR2 SYDVKM. The CDR3 loop reads CASTQLDLQSNYGYTF. The CDR3 DNA follows: TGTGCCAGCACCCAACTTGACCTACAAAGTAACTATGGCTACACCTTC.

CDR3 in amino acids: CASSPGASGRAGETQYF. As DNA, the CDR3 is TGCGCCAGCAGCCCGGGAGCCAGCGGGAGGGCAGGAGAGACCCAGTACTTC. The chain has TRBV5-1 and TRBJ2-5; TRBD2 matches 10 bases. The CDR3 length is 17 residues. The germline V gene encodes CDR1 SGHRS and CDR2 YFSETQ. The junction had 13 bases not matched to a gene; V was cut back by 4 bases and J by 4 bases. The full variable domain, its missing parts supplied by reference TRBV5-1 and TRBJ2-5, is KAGVTQTPRYLIKTRGQQVTLSCSPISGHRSVSWYQQTPGQGLQFLFEYFSETQRNKGNFPGRFSGRQFSNSRSEMNVSTLELGDSALYLCASSPGASGRAGETQYFGPGTRLLVL.

The CDR3 reads CASSLDVGSSYEQYF. The DNA for the CDR3 is TGTGCCAGCAGCTTGGATGTTGGGTCTTCCTACGAGCAGTACTTC. The J gene is TRBJ2-7, the V gene TRBV5-4; D is unclear. Germline assignment: CDR1 SGHNT and CDR2 YYREEE (reference sequence). The CDR3 consists of 15 residues. The germline V and J ends were trimmed by 0 bases and 1 base, with 11 bases remaining between them.

The V gene is TRBV1, the J gene TRBJ2-1; whether TRBD2, the table's D call, matches the DNA was not checked. TRBV1 has pseudogene status. The CDR3 is 17 residues long. The CDR3 nucleotides are TGCACCAGCAGCCAAACAAAAGGGACTAGCTCCTACAATGAGCAGTTCTTC. This codes for CTSSQTKGTSSYNEQFF.

The V and J genes are TRBV5-5 and TRBJ2-1; no definite D call. Trimming removed 0 bases at V and 0 bases at J, with 7 bases between. The germline V gene encodes CDR1 SGHKS and CDR2 YYEKEE (reference sequence). CDR3 length equals 15 residues. The CDR3, as DNA: TGTGCCAGCAGCTTGGATGCGCTCTCCTACAATGAGCAGTTCTTC. This translates into CASSLDALSYNEQFF.

The V gene is TRBV28, the J gene TRBJ2-1; maybe TRBD2 (6 bases). This CDR3 region has 15 residues. V was trimmed by 3 bases and J by 7 bases, leaving 16 bases between them. Germline loops: CDR1 MDHEN, CDR2 SYDVKM. The CDR3 sequence is CASSFHRDGGNEQFF. In nucleotides, the CDR3 is TGTGCCAGCAGTTTTCATCGGGACGGGGGAAATGAGCAGTTCTTC.

This chain connects TRBV28 to TRBJ2-7; 7 bases are a match to TRBD1. Germline CDR1 MDHEN, CDR2 SYDVKM. The trim removed 4 bases at V and 5 bases at J, leaving 11 bases unmatched. This CDR3 is 15 amino acids long. The CDR3 nucleotides read TGTGCCAGCAGTTCGCCCGGGCGAGGGGGCGACGAGCAGTACTTC. It specifies CASSSPGRGGDEQYF.

The chain has TRBV5-1 and TRBJ2-1, with TRBD2 matching over 13 bases. This CDR3 has 15 amino acids. Looked up from germline, CDR1 is SGHRS and CDR2 is YFSETQ. V gave up 4 bases and J gave up 6 bases; unmatched junction bases: 4. CDR3 nucleotides: TGCGCCAGCAGCCGACTAGCGGGAGGCCTCAATGAGCAGTTCTTC. It specifies CASSRLAGGLNEQFF.

This chain links TRBV4-1 with TRBJ2-5; tentative D call: TRBD2 (6 bases). V shed 5 bases and J shed 5 bases, with 12 bases lying between them. The CDR3 has 13 amino acids. Germline lookup yields CDR1 MGHRA and CDR2 YSYEKL. CDR3 sequence (DNA): TGCGCCAGCAGCAGAACTAGCTCGGAGACCCAGTACTTC. Translating gives CASSRTSSETQYF.

This chain connects TRBV19 to TRBJ2-2; the D call may be TRBD1 or TRBD2 (6 bases each). In germline, CDR1 is LNHDA, CDR2 SQIVND (reference sequence). This CDR3 spans 14 amino acids. V lost 4 bases and J 7 bases, leaving 13 bases between the germline ends. CDR3 in DNA: TGTGCCAGTAGTAATCGGGGGCAAAGCGGGGAGCTGTTTTTT. Protein product: CASSNRGQSGELFF.

The chain carries TRBV28 and TRBJ2-3; perhaps TRBD1 as D (5 bases). Germline V gene sequence: CDR1 MDHEN, CDR2 SYDVKM. Trimming removed 4 bases at V and 2 bases at J, with 16 bases between. The CDR3 sequence is 16 residues long. As DNA, the CDR3 is TGTGCCAGCAGTTCCCAGACAGCACACTACACAGATACGCAGTATTTT. Encoded protein: CASSSQTAHYTDTQYF.

The chain carries TRBV5-1 and TRBJ2-3; TRBD2 might be the D (6 bases). The V end lost 4 bases, the J end lost 2 bases, and 14 bases lay between the germline ends. CDR1 SGHRS and CDR2 YFSETQ come from the germline V gene. CDR3 size: 15 residues. The CDR3 DNA is TGCGCCAGCAGCGTAGCGGTACGGTTCACAGATACGCAGTATTTT. It is translated as CASSVAVRFTDTQYF. Together with reference TRBV5-1 and TRBJ2-3, the CDR3 gives the full variable domain: KAGVTQTPRYLIKTRGQQVTLSCSPISGHRSVSWYQQTPGQGLQFLFEYFSETQRNKGNFPGRFSGRQFSNSRSEMNVSTLELGDSALYLCASSVAVRFTDTQYFGPGTRLTVL.